This TCR beta chain was obtained from a study of sequential checkpoint blockade in melanoma. Overall study: After both sequences, patients received maintenance nivolumab. TCRbeta immunosequencing was performed on DNA from around 96 pretreatment melanoma tumor samples. After nivolumab or ipilimumab alone, roughly 20 patients had week-13 rebiopsies.

Clones were sequenced by immunoSEQ multiplex PCR, and TCRdb holds only the in-frame ones, with some missing. Of about 5,000 clones in the sample, 15% to 20% were seen once. This sample's treatment: randomized to nivolumab then ipilimumab (arm A) or the reverse (arm B). V was trimmed by 3 bases and J by 8 bases, leaving 14 bases between them. This CDR3 has 14 residues. The germline gives CDR1 LNHDA, CDR2 SQIVND (reference sequence). This sample comprised tumor tissue (inferred from file names), obtained from a patient given nivolumab and ipilimumab in sequence. The chain combines TRBV19 with TRBJ2-1; either TRBD1 or TRBD2 may fit D (5 bases each). The receptor was isolated from a human donor with melanoma. The CDR3 bases are TGTGCCAGTAGTATGAGCAGGGCCGGGGATGAGCAGTTCTTC. Its protein is CASSMSRAGDEQFF.